This T cell receptor beta chain was recovered during a study of vaccination effects on CD4 cells after COVID-19. Study summary: Sample collection from a couple of convalescent patients occurred 16 days and one week before vaccination.

Before sequencing took place, the ViraFEST assay used viral peptide pools to expand antigen-specific CD4+ T cells. After around 10 days in culture, the CD4+ T cells were isolated. Infection with SARS-CoV-2 occurred in the person between March and December 2020, and PCR confirmed it. Over 1.5 million PBMC per well were cultured with around 10 IU/ml IL-2 and about 10 ug/ml peptides. Half the medium was swapped for IL-2 medium on days 3 and 7. Concerning this clone itself: The antigen remains undetermined.

The method was immunoSEQ multiplex PCR; TCRdb's version includes in-frame clones alone and lacks a portion of them. The sample lists under 35,000 clones, under 80% occurring once. This CDR3 is built from 13 residues. Per germline, CDR1 KGHSH and CDR2 LQKENI. Germline trimming cut 6 bases from V and 11 bases from J; bases unmatched to any gene: 11. Sequencing was performed on CD4+ T cells from PBMCs cultured with a peptide pool, taken before COVID-19 vaccination. The J gene is TRBJ1-1, the V gene TRBV18; TRBD1 matches 8 bases. The TCR comes from a human donor who had a prior SARS-CoV-2 infection. The CDR3 is CASSQQDREVAFF. The CDR3 DNA reads as TGTGCCAGCTCCCAACAGGACAGGGAGGTTGCTTTCTTT.